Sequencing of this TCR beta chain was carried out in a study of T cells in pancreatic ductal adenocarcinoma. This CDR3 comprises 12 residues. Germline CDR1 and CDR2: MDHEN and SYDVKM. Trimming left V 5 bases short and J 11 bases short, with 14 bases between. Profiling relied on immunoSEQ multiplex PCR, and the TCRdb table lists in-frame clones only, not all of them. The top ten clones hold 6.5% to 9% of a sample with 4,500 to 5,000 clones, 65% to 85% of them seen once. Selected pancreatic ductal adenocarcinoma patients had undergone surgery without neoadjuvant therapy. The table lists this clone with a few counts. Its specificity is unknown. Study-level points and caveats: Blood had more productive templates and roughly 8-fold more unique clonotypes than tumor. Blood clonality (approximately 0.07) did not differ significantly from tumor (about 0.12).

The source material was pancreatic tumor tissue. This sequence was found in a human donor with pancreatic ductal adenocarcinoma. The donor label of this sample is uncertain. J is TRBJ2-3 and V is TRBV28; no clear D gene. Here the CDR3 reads CASSGRSFGQYF. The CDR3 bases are TGTGCCAGCAGTGGTCGGTCTTTTGGGCAGTATTTT.